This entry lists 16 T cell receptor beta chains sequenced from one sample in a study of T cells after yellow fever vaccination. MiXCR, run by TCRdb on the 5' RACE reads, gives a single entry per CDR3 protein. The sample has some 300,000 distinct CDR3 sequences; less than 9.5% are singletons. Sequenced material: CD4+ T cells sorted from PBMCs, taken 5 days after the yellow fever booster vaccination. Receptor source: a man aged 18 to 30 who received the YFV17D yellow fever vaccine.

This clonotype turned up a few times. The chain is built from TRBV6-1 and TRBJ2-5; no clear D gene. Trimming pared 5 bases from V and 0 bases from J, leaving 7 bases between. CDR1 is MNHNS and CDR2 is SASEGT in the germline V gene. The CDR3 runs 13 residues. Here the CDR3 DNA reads TGTGCCAGCAGTAGAAGAAACCAAGAGACCCAGTACTTC. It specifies CASSRRNQETQYF.

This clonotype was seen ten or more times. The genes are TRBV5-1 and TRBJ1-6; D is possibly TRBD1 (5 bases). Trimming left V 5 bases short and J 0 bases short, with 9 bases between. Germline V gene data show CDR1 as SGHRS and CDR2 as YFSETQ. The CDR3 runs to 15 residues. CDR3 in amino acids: CASRSGSSYNSPLHF. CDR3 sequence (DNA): TGCGCCAGCAGGTCAGGGAGCTCCTATAATTCACCCCTCCACTTT.

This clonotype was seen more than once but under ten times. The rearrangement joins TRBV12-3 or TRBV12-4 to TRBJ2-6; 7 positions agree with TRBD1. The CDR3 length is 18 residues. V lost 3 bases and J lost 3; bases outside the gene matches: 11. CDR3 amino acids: CASSFPPGQFSGANVLTF. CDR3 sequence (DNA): TGTGCCAGCAGTTTTCCCCCGGGACAGTTTAGTGGGGCCAACGTCCTGACTTTC.

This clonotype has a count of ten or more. DNA of the CDR3: TGTGCCTGGGGAAGCGGCTACTACAATGAGCAGTTCTTC. Encoded protein: CAWGSGYYNEQFF. The chain employs TRBV30 and TRBJ2-1; D perhaps matches TRBD2 (5 bases). From germline, CDR1 is GTSNPN and CDR2 SVGIG (reference sequence). V lost 5 bases, J lost 3 bases, and 11 bases lay in between. The CDR3 loop spans 13 amino acids.

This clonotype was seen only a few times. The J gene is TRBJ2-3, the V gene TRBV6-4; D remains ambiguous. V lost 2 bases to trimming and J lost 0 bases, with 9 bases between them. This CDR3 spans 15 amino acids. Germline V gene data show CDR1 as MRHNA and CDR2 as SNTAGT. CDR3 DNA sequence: TGTGCCAGCAGTGACCGGCCATCTAGCACAGATACGCAGTATTTT. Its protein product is CASSDRPSSTDTQYF.

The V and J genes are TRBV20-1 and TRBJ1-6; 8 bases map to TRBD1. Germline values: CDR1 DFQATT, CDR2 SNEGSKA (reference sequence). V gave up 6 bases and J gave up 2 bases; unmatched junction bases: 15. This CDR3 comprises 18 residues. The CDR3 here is CSAPKAIQGATYNSPLHF. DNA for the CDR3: TGCAGTGCCCCTAAGGCGATTCAGGGGGCCACCTATAATTCACCCCTCCACTTT.

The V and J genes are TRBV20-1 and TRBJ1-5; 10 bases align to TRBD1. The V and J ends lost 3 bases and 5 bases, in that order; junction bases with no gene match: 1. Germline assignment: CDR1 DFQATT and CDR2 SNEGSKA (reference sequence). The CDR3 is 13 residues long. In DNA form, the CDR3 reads TGCAGTGCTAGTGGACAGGGGGATCAGCCCCAGCATTTT. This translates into CSASGQGDQPQHF.

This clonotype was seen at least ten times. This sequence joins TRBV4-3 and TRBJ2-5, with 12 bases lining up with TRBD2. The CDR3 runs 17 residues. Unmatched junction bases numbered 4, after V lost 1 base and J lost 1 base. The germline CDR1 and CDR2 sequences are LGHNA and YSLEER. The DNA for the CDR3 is TGCGCCAGCAGCCAAGCCCTACTAGCGGGGGGCCAAGAGACCCAGTACTTC. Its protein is CASSQALLAGGQETQYF.

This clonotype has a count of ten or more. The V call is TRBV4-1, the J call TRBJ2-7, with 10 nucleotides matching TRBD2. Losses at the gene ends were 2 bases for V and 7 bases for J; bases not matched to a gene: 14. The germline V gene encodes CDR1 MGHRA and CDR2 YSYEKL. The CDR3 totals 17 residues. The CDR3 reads CASSQWGSAGGPQEQYF. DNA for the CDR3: TGCGCCAGCAGCCAATGGGGGTCAGCGGGGGGGCCGCAAGAGCAGTACTTC.

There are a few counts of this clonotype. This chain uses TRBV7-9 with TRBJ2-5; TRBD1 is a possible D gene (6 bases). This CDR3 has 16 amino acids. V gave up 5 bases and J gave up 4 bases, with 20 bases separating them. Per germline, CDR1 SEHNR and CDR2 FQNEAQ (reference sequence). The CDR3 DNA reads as TGTGCCAGCAGCAATACGGGGACACAAGGCCGAGAGACCCAGTACTTC. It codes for CASSNTGTQGRETQYF.

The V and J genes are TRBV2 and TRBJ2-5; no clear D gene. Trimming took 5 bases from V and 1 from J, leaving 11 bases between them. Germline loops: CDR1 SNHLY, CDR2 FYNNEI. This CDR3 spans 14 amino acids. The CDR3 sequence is CASSPWQVQETQYF. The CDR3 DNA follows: TGTGCCAGCAGTCCCTGGCAGGTCCAAGAGACCCAGTACTTC. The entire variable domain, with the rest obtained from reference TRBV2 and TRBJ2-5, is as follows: EPEVTQTPSHQVTQMGQEVILRCVPISNHLYFYWYRQILGQKVEFLVSFYNNEISEKSEIFDDQFSVERPDGSNFTLKIRSTKLEDSAMYFCASSPWQVQETQYFGPGTRLLVL.

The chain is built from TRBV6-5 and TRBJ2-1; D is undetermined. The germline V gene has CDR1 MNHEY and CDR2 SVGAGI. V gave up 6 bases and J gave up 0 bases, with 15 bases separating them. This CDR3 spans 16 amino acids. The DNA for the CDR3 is TGTGCCAGCAGCCGTTTGCCTGATAGCTCCTACAATGAGCAGTTCTTC. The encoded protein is CASSRLPDSSYNEQFF.

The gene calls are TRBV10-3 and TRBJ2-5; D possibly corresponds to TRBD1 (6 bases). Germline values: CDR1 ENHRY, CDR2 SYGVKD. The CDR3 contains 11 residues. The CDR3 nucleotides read TGTGCTACAGGGTCCCAAGAGACCCAGTACTTC. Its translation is CATGSQETQYF.

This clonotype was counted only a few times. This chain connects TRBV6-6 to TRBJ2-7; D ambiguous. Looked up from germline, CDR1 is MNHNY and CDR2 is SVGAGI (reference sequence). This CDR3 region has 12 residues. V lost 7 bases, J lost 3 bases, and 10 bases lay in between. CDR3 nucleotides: TGTGCCAGCACCGAGAGTAACTACGAGCAGTACTTC. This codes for CASTESNYEQYF.

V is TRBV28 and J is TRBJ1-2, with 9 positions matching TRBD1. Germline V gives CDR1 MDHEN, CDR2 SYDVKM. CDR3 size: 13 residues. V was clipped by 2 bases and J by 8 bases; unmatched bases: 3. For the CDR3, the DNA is TGTGCCAGCAGTTTAGGACAGGGGTGGGGCTACACCTTC. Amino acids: CASSLGQGWGYTF.

CDR3 loop: CASSPLRGEDQPQHF. The CDR3 bases are TGTGCCAGCAGTCCTTTGAGAGGGGAGGACCAGCCCCAGCATTTT. The J gene is TRBJ1-5, the V gene TRBV12-3 or TRBV12-4, with D perhaps TRBD1 (5 bases). The CDR3 loop spans 15 amino acids. V shed 5 bases and J shed 7 bases, with 18 bases lying between them.